The T cell receptor (beta chain) described here comes from a study of CD8+CD57+ T cells in acquired aplastic anemia. Study information: Sorted CD4+ and CD8+ cells yielded DNA averaging around 3 ug.

Profiling that covered TCR beta VDJ and CDR3 relied on genomic DNA as its template. TCRdb reprocessed the reads with MiXCR, giving one entry per CDR3 protein. The sample includes under 350,000 distinct CDR3 sequences, around three fifths of them seen just once. This clonotype was observed at least ten times. Previously, flow cytometry had revealed CD8+CD57+ cell expansion in the patients chosen for sequencing. Everyone among the patients had severe acquired aplastic anemia. The CDR3 has 16 residues. V shed 3 bases and J 4 bases; nucleotides not matched to a gene: 5. The V gene's germline CDR1 is SGDLS and CDR2 YYNGEE.

Sequenced material: sorted CD4+, CD8+, or CD8+CD57+ T cells (not recorded which) from PBMCs. This chain links TRBV9 with TRBJ2-2, with TRBD1 matching over 11 bases. The sequence was obtained from a human donor with aplastic anemia. The CDR3 sequence: CASSGGQGGVTGELFF. The CDR3 DNA is TGTGCCAGCAGCGGGGGACAGGGGGGAGTCACCGGGGAGCTGTTTTTT. Based on the CDR3 plus reference TRBV9 and TRBJ2-2, the full variable domain is DSGVTQTPKHLITATGQRVTLRCSPRSGDLSVYWYQQSLDQGLQFLIQYYNGEERAKGNILERFSAQQFPDLHSELNLSSLELGDSALYFCASSGGQGGVTGELFFGEGSRLTVL.